Listed below are T cell receptor beta chains from one sample, sequenced in a study of regulatory T cells in long-lasting Graves disease. TCRdb analysed the multiplex PCR reads with MiXCR anew, one entry per CDR3 protein. The sample yields about 540,000 distinct CDR3 sequences, about 14% seen once. A further study also used this sample, focusing on T cells in Graves' hyperthyroidism and ophthalmopathy.

Source: peripheral blood mononuclear cells (PBMCs), taken at new diagnosis, from a patient treated with antithyroid drugs. The receptors here all came from a man younger than 40 with Graves disease. CDR3s include the opening cysteine and the closing phenylalanine or tryptophan. The D gene is left open where the match is weak. Only some rows state a clone size, as once, few, many or a class for expanded clones.

cdr3_nt cdr3_aa d_call j_call v_call clone_size
TGTGCCACCAGCAGAGATGGCGGGCTTATCGAGCAGTACTTC CATSRDGGLIEQYF NA TRBJ2-7 TRBV15 NA
TGTGCCAGCAGTTACACGGGGGCGAACGACGAGCAGTACTTC CASSYTGANDEQYF NA TRBJ2-7 TRBV6-5 many
TGCAGTGCTAGAGATGGGGAGCGCCGTGCAATAGAGACCCAGTACTTC CSARDGERRAIETQYF NA TRBJ2-5 TRBV20-1 few
TGTGCCAGCAGTGAAGCGGCGCAGGGCTATGGCTACACCTTC CASSEAAQGYGYTF NA TRBJ1-2 TRBV6-1 many
TGCAGTGCTCTAGGCCCTGGGGACGTTCTCGACAATGAGCAGTTCTTC CSALGPGDVLDNEQFF NA TRBJ2-1 TRBV20-1 many
TGTGCCAGCAGTTACCGAAACTCTGGGGCCAACGTCCTGACTTTC CASSYRNSGANVLTF NA TRBJ2-6 TRBV6-5 NA
TGTGCCAGCGCCACCGGGACAGGGGCCTACGAGCAGTACTTC CASATGTGAYEQYF TRBD1 TRBJ2-7 TRBV14 many
TGTGCCAGCATACCCAGACAGGACAGGGGCACAGATACGCAGTATTTT CASIPRQDRGTDTQYF TRBD1 TRBJ2-3 TRBV28 NA
TGTGCCAGCAGTGAACCCGGGACTGGCTCCGGGGAGCTGTTTTTT CASSEPGTGSGELFF NA TRBJ2-2 TRBV2 many
TGTGCCAGCAGACGACAGGGAAAGACTGAAGCTTTCTTT CASRRQGKTEAFF TRBD1 TRBJ1-1 TRBV6-1 NA
TGTGCCAGCAGTCAGGGGGTGGTGGCTGGAAACACCATATATTTT CASSQGVVAGNTIYF TRBD1 TRBJ1-3 TRBV2 many
TGCAGCGTTGAAGATCTAGTGGAAACGACAGATACGCAGTATTTT CSVEDLVETTDTQYF NA TRBJ2-3 TRBV29-1 many
TGCGCCAGCAGCCAAGATTCACTAGTTCAGCCGCACGAGCAGTACTTC CASSQDSLVQPHEQYF NA TRBJ2-7 TRBV4-1 NA
TGTGCCAGCAGCCAAGTGGGACTAGCAGCTAGCACAGATACGCAGTATTTT CASSQVGLAASTDTQYF TRBD2 TRBJ2-3 TRBV3-1 NA
TGTGCCAGCAGCGCCAGGGGGTCCTACGAGCAGTACTTC CASSARGSYEQYF TRBD1 TRBJ2-7 TRBV9 many
TGTGCCAGCAGTGATAGGACATGGCACTCTCGTGCTGAGCAGTTCTTC CASSDRTWHSRAEQFF NA TRBJ2-1 TRBV27 many
TGTGCCAGCAGCTTCCTCAACCAAGCCTACGAGCAGTACTTC CASSFLNQAYEQYF NA TRBJ2-7 TRBV7-2 few
TGTGCCATCAGAAGGGGCAGGGACGCAGATACGCAGTATTTT CAIRRGRDADTQYF NA TRBJ2-3 TRBV10-3 NA
TGTGCCAGCAGCTTAGTAGGGTGGGATAGGGGTTACGAGCAGTACTTC CASSLVGWDRGYEQYF NA TRBJ2-7 TRBV11-2 many
TGCGCCAGCAGCTTGGTGACAGGCTATGGCTACACCTTC CASSLVTGYGYTF NA TRBJ1-2 TRBV5-1 few
TGTGCCAGCAGCCGAGACAGGAGGAACACCGGGGAGCTGTTTTTT CASSRDRRNTGELFF NA TRBJ2-2 TRBV6-1 few